These 8 T cell receptor beta chains came from one sample sequenced in a study of T cells expressing NK-cell markers. One entry per CDR3 protein, without DNA, is what TCRdb gives after re-calling the 5' RACE reads. The data show about 160,000 distinct CDR3 sequences, and the top ten clones hold about 18%. The material sequenced was blood T cells: a sorted CD56 or NKG2C T cell subset, CD4+ or CD8+ T cells, or bulk PBMC T cells (not recorded which). The receptors were sampled from a woman aged 18 to 69 in good health.

The rearrangement uses TRBV4-1 and TRBJ2-1; TCRdb designates TRBD1, a call that cannot be tested without DNA. Germline loops: CDR1 MGHRA, CDR2 YSYEKL. The CDR3 length is 15 residues. This CDR3 reads CASRPGTGWTNEQFF.

The J gene is TRBJ1-5, the V gene TRBV27; TCRdb indicates TRBD1, and absent DNA this call remains unverified. The CDR3 totals 14 residues. CDR1 and CDR2 from the germline V gene are MNHEY and SMNVEV (reference sequence). The CDR3 here is CASRGQGAGQPQHF.

The V and J genes are TRBV7-8 and TRBJ1-1; as DNA is missing, the TRBD1 call by TCRdb cannot be tested. The CDR3 loop spans 14 amino acids. CDR1 is SGHVS, CDR2 FQNEAQ, per germline. The CDR3 sequence: CASSPDRVRTEAFF.

The rearrangement links TRBV7-2 to TRBJ1-2; TCRdb's assignment of TRBD1 cannot be checked, as there is no DNA. This CDR3 contains 15 residues. Germline V gives CDR1 SGHTA, CDR2 FQGNSA. Here the CDR3 reads CASSLDRGQGNGYTF.

The chain has TRBV12-3 or TRBV12-4 and TRBJ2-4. This CDR3 has 11 residues. The CDR3 region is CASSFSGIQYF.

Here the CDR3 reads CACPKTGSTYEQYF. The chain employs TRBV30 and TRBJ2-7; without DNA, the TCRdb call of TRBD1 cannot be checked. The germline V gene encodes CDR1 GTSNPN and CDR2 SVGIG (reference sequence). CDR3 size: 14 residues.

The genes are TRBV14 and TRBJ1-3. The CDR3 is made up of 17 amino acids. In germline, CDR1 is SGHDN, CDR2 FVKESK. Here the CDR3 reads CASSQFISLYSGNTIYF.

This chain links TRBV12-3 or TRBV12-4 with TRBJ1-3; TCRdb indicates TRBD1, and absent DNA this call remains unverified. There are 17 residues in the CDR3. CDR3 protein: CASSFQGSSSSGNTIYF.